This is a list of T cell receptor beta chains from one sample in a study of T-cell memory formation after mild COVID-19. In TCRdb, the 5' RACE reads were re-called with MiXCR into one record per CDR3 protein. The sample gives around 62,000 distinct CDR3 sequences, 25% to 30% of which show up once; approximately 39% is in the top ten. Sequences were obtained from PBMCs or a T cell subset sorted from them (not recorded which). The receptors originated from a man between 18 and 35 years old who had mild COVID-19 (a few samples of this study predate the infection). Cell type and time point are not known. CDR3s include the opening cysteine and the closing phenylalanine or tryptophan. Each record gives: clone size, J gene, V gene, D gene, CDR3 protein, CDR3 DNA. A D gene is named only where the DNA matches it firmly. Clone size is stated in some rows and not others, as once, few, many or a class when expanded.

few,TRBJ2-5,TRBV28,TRBD2,CASSFATSGASQETQYF,TGTGCCAGCAGCTTTGCCACTAGCGGGGCTTCGCAAGAGACCCAGTACTTC
few,TRBJ2-2,TRBV4-3,-,CASSQGLVTGELFF,TGCGCCAGCAGCCAAGGTCTAGTGACTGGGGAGCTGTTTTTT
-,TRBJ2-3,TRBV4-3,-,CASSQDIRGLTDTQYF,TGCGCCAGCAGCCAAGACATACGAGGGCTCACAGATACGCAGTATTTT
-,TRBJ1-1,TRBV29-1,TRBD1,CSADREEAFF,TGCAGCGCCGACAGGGAAGAAGCTTTCTTT
-,TRBJ2-3,TRBV9,TRBD2,CASSVEGLAVGFSTDTQYF,TGTGCCAGCAGCGTAGAGGGACTAGCGGTGGGGTTTAGCACAGATACGCAGTATTTT
-,TRBJ2-7,TRBV9,-,CASSAGQAYEQYF,TGTGCCAGCAGCGCGGGCCAGGCCTACGAGCAGTACTTC
few,TRBJ2-5,TRBV9,-,CASSRWPDRETQYF,TGTGCCAGCAGCCGCTGGCCTGACAGAGAGACCCAGTACTTC
-,TRBJ2-7,TRBV5-6,-,CASSDGRTSEQYF,TGTGCCAGCAGCGACGGAAGGACCTCCGAGCAGTACTTC
-,TRBJ2-3,TRBV7-9,-,CASSLARQTTDTQYF,TGTGCCAGCAGCTTAGCCCGACAGACCACAGATACGCAGTATTTT
once,TRBJ1-5,TRBV5-4,-,CASSSAPAGQPQHF,TGTGCCAGCAGCTCGGCCCCGGCGGGTCAGCCCCAGCATTTT
few,TRBJ2-6,TRBV10-3,-,CAISDRRQMDTGANVLTF,TGTGCCATCAGTGACCGTAGACAAATGGATACTGGGGCCAACGTCCTGACTTTC
once,TRBJ2-2,TRBV29-1,TRBD2,CSAEGPSGGNTGELFF,TGCAGCGCCGAAGGGCCCAGCGGGGGGAACACCGGGGAGCTGTTTTTT
-,TRBJ2-7,TRBV4-1,-,CASSQVSDEQYF,TGCGCCAGCAGCCAAGTGAGCGACGAGCAGTACTTC
-,TRBJ2-5,TRBV4-2,-,CASSQEGGEQETQYF,TGTGCCAGCAGCCAAGAAGGCGGGGAGCAAGAGACCCAGTACTTC